This T cell receptor (beta chain) was recorded in a study of technical replicates of blood from a handful of donors. The J segment lost 0 bases and the V segment lost 4 bases, leaving 6 bases of the junction unmatched. This CDR3 comprises 16 residues. The germline CDR1 and CDR2 sequences are MNHNS and SASEGT. Sequenced by immunoSEQ multiplex PCR; TCRdb stores in-frame clones only, minus some. The table shows tens of thousands of clones, with roughly 96% occurring only once. The source is a human donor in good health. J is TRBJ1-1 and V is TRBV6-1; 9 bases are shared with TRBD1. Sequenced: T cells isolated from PBMCs. CDR3 loop: CASSAATGGMNTEAFF. DNA for the CDR3: TGTGCCAGCAGTGCGGCGACAGGGGGGATGAACACTGAAGCTTTCTTT.